What follows is one T cell receptor beta chain and its context. What it binds is unknown. Germline V lookup: CDR1 MDHEN, CDR2 SYDVKM. Trimming cost V 5 bases and J 4 bases, with 12 bases left between them. This CDR3 contains 15 residues. This sample was included in a study of T cell responses to AZD1222 COVID-19 vaccine. Study-wide results and caveats: Elevations in Spike-specific TCR breadth and depth followed administration of two AZD1222 doses. Recipients of AZD1222 seropositive at baseline numbered only 5 or 6. The span of vaccine-associated CD4 TCRs extended across spike, with dominance at 160-218 and 743-854.

Data came from immunoSEQ multiplex PCR; TCRdb stores just in-frame clones and leaves some out. The sample yields some 170,000 clones, 85% to 90% seen once. The chain uses TRBV28 and TRBJ1-6; D is unclear. This clonotype was sampled from an adult in good health. The starting material was peripheral blood, obtained on day 0 of AZD1222 vaccination. The CDR3 here is CASSRTTNYNSPLHF. The CDR3 coding sequence is TGTGCCAGCAGTCGAACTACAAATTATAATTCACCCCTCCACTTT.